This TCR beta chain originates from a study of T cells in Graves' hyperthyroidism and ophthalmopathy. Study-level points and caveats: For ophthalmopathy, model prediction preceded onset by a median roughly 6.3 months.

TCR beta CDR3 region amplification was performed from RNA transcripts. The TCR CDR3 was amplified in a first-round RT-PCR using the HTBI primer set. One entry per CDR3 protein, called by TCRdb with MiXCR from the multiplex PCR reads. This sample has around 420,000 distinct CDR3 sequences; 15% to 19% occur once, and the top ten carry 12% to 15%. The table lists this clonotype with many counts. The antigen remains unidentified. Sequenced material: blood. This TCR derives from a woman younger than 30 with Graves' hyperthyroidism.

CDR3 DNA: TGCGCCAGCAGCTTGGTGGCTAGCGGAACCTACGAGCAGTACTTC. It specifies CASSLVASGTYEQYF. The chain has TRBV5-1 and TRBJ2-7; 7 bases are shared with TRBD2. J gave up 2 bases and V 0 bases, and 5 bases lay outside the gene matches. CDR1 and CDR2 from the germline V gene are SGHRS and YFSETQ. The CDR3 loop spans 15 amino acids.